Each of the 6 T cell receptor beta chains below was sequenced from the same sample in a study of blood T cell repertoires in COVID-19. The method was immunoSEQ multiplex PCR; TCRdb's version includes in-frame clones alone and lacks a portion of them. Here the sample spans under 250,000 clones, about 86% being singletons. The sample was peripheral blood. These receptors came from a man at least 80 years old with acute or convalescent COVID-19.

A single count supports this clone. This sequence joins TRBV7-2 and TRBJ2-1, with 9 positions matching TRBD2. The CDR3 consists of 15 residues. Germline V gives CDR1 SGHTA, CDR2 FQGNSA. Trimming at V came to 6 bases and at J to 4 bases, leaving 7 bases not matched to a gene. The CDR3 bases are TGTGCCAGCAGGACCAGCGGGGGGACATACAATGAGCAGTTCTTC. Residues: CASRTSGGTYNEQFF.

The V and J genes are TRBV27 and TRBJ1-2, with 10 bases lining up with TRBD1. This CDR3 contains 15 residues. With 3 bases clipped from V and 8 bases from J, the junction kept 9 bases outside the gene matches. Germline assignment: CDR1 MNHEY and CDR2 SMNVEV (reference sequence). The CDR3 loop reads CASSLRDRGFGGYTF. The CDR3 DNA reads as TGTGCCAGCAGTTTGCGGGACAGGGGTTTTGGAGGCTACACCTTC.

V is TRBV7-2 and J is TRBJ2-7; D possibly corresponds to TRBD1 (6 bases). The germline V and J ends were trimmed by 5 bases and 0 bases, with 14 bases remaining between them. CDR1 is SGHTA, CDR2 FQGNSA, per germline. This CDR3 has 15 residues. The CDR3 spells CASSPDRSTSYEQYF. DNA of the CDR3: TGTGCCAGCAGCCCCGACAGGAGTACCTCCTACGAGCAGTACTTC.

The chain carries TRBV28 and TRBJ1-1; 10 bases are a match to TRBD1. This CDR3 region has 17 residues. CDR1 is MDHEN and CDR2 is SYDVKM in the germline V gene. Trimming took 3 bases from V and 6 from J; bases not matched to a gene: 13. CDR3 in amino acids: CASSLPLPGQGYPEAFF. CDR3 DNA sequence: TGTGCCAGCAGTTTGCCCCTGCCGGGACAGGGGTATCCTGAAGCTTTCTTT.

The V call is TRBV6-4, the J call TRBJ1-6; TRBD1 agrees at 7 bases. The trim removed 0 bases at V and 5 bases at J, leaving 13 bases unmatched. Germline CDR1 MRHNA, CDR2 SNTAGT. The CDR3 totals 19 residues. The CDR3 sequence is CASSDSTGIMVFNNSPLHF. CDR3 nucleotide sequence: TGTGCCAGCAGTGACTCGACAGGGATCATGGTTTTTAATAATTCACCCCTCCACTTT.

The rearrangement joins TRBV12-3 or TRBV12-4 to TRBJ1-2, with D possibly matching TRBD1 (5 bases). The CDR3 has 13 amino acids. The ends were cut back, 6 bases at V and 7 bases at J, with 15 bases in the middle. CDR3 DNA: TGTGCCAGCAGGGGAGGGGCAGGGTTTGGCTACACCTTC. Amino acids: CASRGGAGFGYTF.